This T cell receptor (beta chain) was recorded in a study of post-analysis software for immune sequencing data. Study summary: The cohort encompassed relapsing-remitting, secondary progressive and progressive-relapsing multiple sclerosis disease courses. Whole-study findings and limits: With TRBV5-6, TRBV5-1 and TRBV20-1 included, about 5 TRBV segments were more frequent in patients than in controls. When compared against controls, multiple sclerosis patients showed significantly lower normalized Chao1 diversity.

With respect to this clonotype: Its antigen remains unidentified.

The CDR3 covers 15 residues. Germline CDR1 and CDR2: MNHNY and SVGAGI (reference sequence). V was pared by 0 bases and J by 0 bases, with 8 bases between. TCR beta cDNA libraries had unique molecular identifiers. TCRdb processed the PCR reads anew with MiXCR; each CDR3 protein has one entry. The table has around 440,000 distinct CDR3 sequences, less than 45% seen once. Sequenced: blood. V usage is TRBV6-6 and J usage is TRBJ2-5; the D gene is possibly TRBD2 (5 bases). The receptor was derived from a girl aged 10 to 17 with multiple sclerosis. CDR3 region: CASSYSSRDQETQYF. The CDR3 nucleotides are TGTGCCAGCAGTTACTCGTCGAGGGACCAAGAGACCCAGTACTTC.